The rows below give T cell receptor beta chains drawn from one sample of a study of blood T cell repertoires in COVID-19. The data were produced by immunoSEQ multiplex PCR, yet TCRdb's version contains in-frame clones alone and is incomplete. The table shows about 200,000 clones, with 85% to 90% occurring only once. Sequencing was performed on PBMCs or T cells enriched from blood (not recorded which). The receptor source for this set is a man aged 25 to 40 who had recovered from COVID-19. The CDR3 runs from the conserved cysteine through the conserved F or W. Fields, in order: CDR3 protein, CDR3 DNA, clone size, V gene, J gene, D gene. A D gene is named only where the DNA matches it firmly. Clone size appears in some rows only: once, few, many, or a class for an expanded clone.

CDR3aa: CSASSGIIGEQFF
CDR3nt: TGCAGTGCTAGTTCCGGGATAATAGGTGAGCAGTTCTTC
abundance: NA
v_gene: TRBV20-1
j_gene: TRBJ2-1
d_gene: NA

CDR3aa: CASTKQGTSTDTQYF
CDR3nt: TGTGCCAGCACGAAACAGGGGACTAGCACAGATACGCAGTATTTT
abundance: NA
v_gene: TRBV6-5
j_gene: TRBJ2-3
d_gene: NA

CDR3aa: CAISNTGAGANVLTF
CDR3nt: TGTGCCATCAGTAATACAGGGGCTGGGGCCAACGTCCTGACTTTC
abundance: few
v_gene: TRBV10-3
j_gene: TRBJ2-6
d_gene: TRBD1

CDR3aa: CASSGLTNTGELFF
CDR3nt: TGTGCCAGTTCCGGACTAACGAACACCGGGGAGCTGTTTTTT
abundance: NA
v_gene: TRBV19
j_gene: TRBJ2-2
d_gene: NA

CDR3aa: CASSQGAQETQYF
CDR3nt: TGCGCCAGCAGCCAAGGAGCACAAGAGACCCAGTACTTC
abundance: NA
v_gene: TRBV4-1
j_gene: TRBJ2-5
d_gene: NA

CDR3aa: CASSQPFRGSNYGYTF
CDR3nt: TGCGCCAGCAGCCAACCCTTTAGGGGGTCTAACTATGGCTACACCTTC
abundance: NA
v_gene: TRBV4-1
j_gene: TRBJ1-2
d_gene: NA

CDR3aa: CASSLAGQRASYNSPLHF
CDR3nt: TGCGCCAGCAGCTTGGCTGGACAAAGGGCTTCCTATAATTCACCCCTCCACTTT
abundance: once
v_gene: TRBV5-1
j_gene: TRBJ1-6
d_gene: NA

CDR3aa: CASSLDFGSGRDEQFF
CDR3nt: TGTGCCAGCAGCTTAGATTTTGGTAGCGGGAGAGATGAGCAGTTCTTC
abundance: once
v_gene: TRBV7-6
j_gene: TRBJ2-1
d_gene: TRBD2

CDR3aa: CASSYDRVGTGELFF
CDR3nt: TGTGCCAGCAGTTACGACAGGGTCGGGACCGGGGAGCTGTTTTTT
abundance: NA
v_gene: TRBV6-2/TRBV6-3
j_gene: TRBJ2-2
d_gene: TRBD1

CDR3aa: CSVAWGDGGDTEAFF
CDR3nt: TGCAGCGTTGCATGGGGGGACGGGGGTGACACTGAAGCTTTCTTT
abundance: NA
v_gene: TRBV29-1
j_gene: TRBJ1-1
d_gene: NA

CDR3aa: CASSGGTGGTTDTQYF
CDR3nt: TGTGCCAGCAGTGGGGGGACAGGGGGTACGACAGATACGCAGTATTTT
abundance: NA
v_gene: TRBV25-1
j_gene: TRBJ2-3
d_gene: TRBD1

CDR3aa: CATSDHRGPKYNEQFF
CDR3nt: TGTGCCACCAGTGATCACAGGGGGCCTAAATACAATGAGCAGTTCTTC
abundance: NA
v_gene: TRBV24-1
j_gene: TRBJ2-1
d_gene: TRBD1

CDR3aa: CATSRDNYRGARSTDTQYF
CDR3nt: TGTGCCACCAGCAGAGATAATTATCGGGGGGCCCGAAGCACAGATACGCAGTATTTT
abundance: NA
v_gene: TRBV15
j_gene: TRBJ2-3
d_gene: NA

CDR3aa: CASTTKNSDTQYF
CDR3nt: TGTGCCAGCACCACCAAAAACTCAGATACGCAGTATTTT
abundance: NA
v_gene: TRBV5-4
j_gene: TRBJ2-3
d_gene: NA

CDR3aa: CASSHWAVTGDSNQPQHF
CDR3nt: TGTGCCAGTAGTCATTGGGCGGTGACAGGGGATAGCAATCAGCCCCAGCATTTT
abundance: NA
v_gene: TRBV19
j_gene: TRBJ1-5
d_gene: TRBD1

CDR3aa: CSVVRNTEAFF
CDR3nt: TGCAGCGTTGTCAGGAACACTGAAGCTTTCTTT
abundance: NA
v_gene: TRBV29-1
j_gene: TRBJ1-1
d_gene: NA

CDR3aa: CASSFTGGGAETQYF
CDR3nt: TGTGCCAGCAGCTTTACAGGGGGCGGCGCGGAGACCCAGTACTTC
abundance: NA
v_gene: TRBV5-4
j_gene: TRBJ2-5
d_gene: TRBD1

CDR3aa: CSVSRGLDTGELFF
CDR3nt: TGCAGCGTTTCGCGCGGGTTGGACACCGGGGAGCTGTTTTTT
abundance: NA
v_gene: TRBV29-1
j_gene: TRBJ2-2
d_gene: NA

CDR3aa: CATSDFGSGGVSEQFF
CDR3nt: TGTGCCACCAGTGATTTCGGGAGTGGCGGGGTCAGTGAGCAGTTCTTC
abundance: NA
v_gene: TRBV24-1
j_gene: TRBJ2-1
d_gene: NA

CDR3aa: CSVGQGGDYGYTF
CDR3nt: TGCAGCGTAGGACAGGGAGGGGACTATGGCTACACCTTC
abundance: NA
v_gene: TRBV29-1
j_gene: TRBJ1-2
d_gene: TRBD1

CDR3aa: CASSSTGYNEAFF
CDR3nt: TGCGCCAGCAGTTCCACAGGTTATAATGAAGCTTTCTTT
abundance: NA
v_gene: TRBV5-1
j_gene: TRBJ1-1
d_gene: NA

CDR3aa: CAWKGNVDNQPQHF
CDR3nt: TGTGCCTGGAAGGGGAACGTCGACAATCAGCCCCAGCATTTT
abundance: NA
v_gene: TRBV30
j_gene: TRBJ1-5
d_gene: NA

CDR3aa: CASSLLGRVEKEAFF
CDR3nt: TGTGCCAGCAGTTTATTAGGGAGGGTGGAGAAAGAAGCTTTCTTT
abundance: NA
v_gene: TRBV27
j_gene: TRBJ1-1
d_gene: NA

CDR3aa: CSVEWQGYGYTF
CDR3nt: TGCAGCGTTGAGTGGCAGGGGTATGGCTACACCTTC
abundance: NA
v_gene: TRBV29-1
j_gene: TRBJ1-2
d_gene: NA

CDR3aa: CASSPRPETVGVRDYGYTF
CDR3nt: TGTGCCAGCAGCCCTAGACCGGAGACAGTCGGCGTCCGGGACTATGGCTACACCTTC
abundance: NA
v_gene: TRBV7-9
j_gene: TRBJ1-2
d_gene: NA

CDR3aa: CASSQGYEQYF
CDR3nt: TGTGCCAGTTCCCAGGGGTACGAGCAGTACTTC
abundance: NA
v_gene: TRBV12-3/TRBV12-4
j_gene: TRBJ2-7
d_gene: NA

CDR3aa: CASSLGSGGQQETQYF
CDR3nt: TGTGCCAGCAGCTTGGGCAGTGGAGGACAGCAAGAGACCCAGTACTTC
abundance: once
v_gene: TRBV7-6
j_gene: TRBJ2-5
d_gene: NA

CDR3aa: CASSQEAGRVDQPQHF
CDR3nt: TGCGCCAGCAGCCAAGAGGCGGGGAGAGTCGATCAGCCCCAGCATTTT
abundance: NA
v_gene: TRBV4-3
j_gene: TRBJ1-5
d_gene: NA

CDR3aa: CAISAGQGVSGNTIYF
CDR3nt: TGTGCCATCAGTGCGGGACAGGGGGTCTCTGGAAACACCATATATTTT
abundance: few
v_gene: TRBV10-3
j_gene: TRBJ1-3
d_gene: TRBD1

CDR3aa: CASGRDTDTQYF
CDR3nt: TGTGCCAGCGGGAGAGACACAGATACGCAGTATTTT
abundance: NA
v_gene: TRBV12-3/TRBV12-4
j_gene: TRBJ2-3
d_gene: NA

CDR3aa: CATAGSPSGGYTF
CDR3nt: TGTGCCACCGCTGGGAGCCCTTCGGGTGGCTACACCTTC
abundance: NA
v_gene: TRBV19
j_gene: TRBJ1-2
d_gene: NA

CDR3aa: CASSKNNRDHGYTF
CDR3nt: TGTGCCAGCAGCAAAAATAACAGAGATCATGGCTACACCTTC
abundance: NA
v_gene: TRBV27
j_gene: TRBJ1-2
d_gene: NA

CDR3aa: CASSYSARSENGELFF
CDR3nt: TGTGCCAGCAGTTACTCGGCCAGGTCTGAGAACGGGGAGCTGTTTTTT
abundance: once
v_gene: TRBV6-5
j_gene: TRBJ2-2
d_gene: NA

CDR3aa: CASSLSSAGRGQETQYF
CDR3nt: TGTGCCAGCAGCTTATCATCGGCAGGGAGGGGTCAAGAGACCCAGTACTTC
abundance: NA
v_gene: TRBV7-8
j_gene: TRBJ2-5
d_gene: TRBD2

CDR3aa: CASSRTGGAYEQYF
CDR3nt: TGTGCCAGTAGTCGGACAGGGGGTGCGTACGAGCAGTACTTC
abundance: once
v_gene: TRBV19
j_gene: TRBJ2-7
d_gene: TRBD1

CDR3aa: CASRRLAGINTEAFF
CDR3nt: TGTGCCAGCAGACGACTGGCGGGGATTAACACTGAAGCTTTCTTT
abundance: NA
v_gene: TRBV5-4
j_gene: TRBJ1-1
d_gene: NA

CDR3aa: CASSFTPTGAGETQYF
CDR3nt: TGTGCCAGTAGTTTTACGCCAACAGGGGCTGGGGAGACCCAGTACTTC
abundance: NA
v_gene: TRBV19
j_gene: TRBJ2-5
d_gene: TRBD1

CDR3aa: CASSLVEVNNEQFF
CDR3nt: TGTGCCAGCAGCTTGGTAGAGGTTAACAATGAGCAGTTCTTC
abundance: NA
v_gene: TRBV5-4
j_gene: TRBJ2-1
d_gene: NA

CDR3aa: CASSLLGAGETQYF
CDR3nt: TGTGCCAGCAGCTTGTTGGGGGCCGGCGAGACCCAGTACTTC
abundance: NA
v_gene: TRBV5-6
j_gene: TRBJ2-5
d_gene: NA

CDR3aa: CASSEHFTSGNSPLHF
CDR3nt: TGTGCCAGCAGCGAACATTTTACTTCGGGGAATTCACCCCTCCACTTT
abundance: NA
v_gene: TRBV9
j_gene: TRBJ1-6
d_gene: NA

CDR3aa: CASSRSRLAREQYF
CDR3nt: TGTGCCAGTAGTCGATCAAGACTAGCCCGGGAGCAGTACTTC
abundance: few
v_gene: TRBV19
j_gene: TRBJ2-7
d_gene: TRBD2

CDR3aa: CASSFRRKIPSTDTQYF
CDR3nt: TGTGCCAGCAGTTTCCGCAGGAAAATCCCTAGCACAGATACGCAGTATTTT
abundance: NA
v_gene: TRBV28
j_gene: TRBJ2-3
d_gene: NA

CDR3aa: CASSLGQGVAYEQYF
CDR3nt: TGCGCCAGCAGCCTCGGACAGGGGGTTGCCTACGAGCAGTACTTC
abundance: NA
v_gene: TRBV5-1
j_gene: TRBJ2-7
d_gene: TRBD1

CDR3aa: CASSPQGDNEQFF
CDR3nt: TGTGCCAGCAGTCCCCAGGGGGACAATGAGCAGTTCTTC
abundance: once
v_gene: TRBV12-3/TRBV12-4
j_gene: TRBJ2-1
d_gene: TRBD1

CDR3aa: CASSKNRDGRTEAFF
CDR3nt: TGCGCCAGCAGCAAGAACAGGGACGGGCGCACTGAAGCTTTCTTT
abundance: NA
v_gene: TRBV5-1
j_gene: TRBJ1-1
d_gene: NA

CDR3aa: CAGRTVSYGYTF
CDR3nt: TGCGCCGGTAGGACAGTCAGCTATGGCTACACCTTC
abundance: NA
v_gene: TRBV10-1
j_gene: TRBJ1-2
d_gene: NA

CDR3aa: CASSYGQVGNSPLHF
CDR3nt: TGTGCCAGCAGTTACGGACAGGTCGGGAATTCACCCCTCCACTTT
abundance: NA
v_gene: TRBV6-5
j_gene: TRBJ1-6
d_gene: TRBD1

CDR3aa: CASSQGGLAYEQYF
CDR3nt: TGTGCCAGCAGTCAAGGGGGACTAGCCTACGAGCAGTACTTC
abundance: NA
v_gene: TRBV6-2/TRBV6-3
j_gene: TRBJ2-7
d_gene: TRBD2

CDR3aa: CASSLGLGGSGGETQYF
CDR3nt: TGTGCCAGCAGCTTAGGGTTAGGCGGGAGTGGGGGAGAGACCCAGTACTTC
abundance: NA
v_gene: TRBV7-6
j_gene: TRBJ2-5
d_gene: TRBD2

CDR3aa: CASSPSPGGWETQYF
CDR3nt: TGTGCCAGCAGCCCCAGCCCAGGGGGCTGGGAGACCCAGTACTTC
abundance: NA
v_gene: TRBV4-2
j_gene: TRBJ2-5
d_gene: TRBD1

CDR3aa: CATYPPSGRSGNEQFF
CDR3nt: TGTGCCACCTACCCCCCTAGCGGGAGATCGGGAAATGAGCAGTTCTTC
abundance: NA
v_gene: TRBV28
j_gene: TRBJ2-1
d_gene: TRBD2

CDR3aa: CASSLTGTEETQYF
CDR3nt: TGTGCCAGCAGCCTCACCGGGACAGAAGAGACCCAGTACTTC
abundance: NA
v_gene: TRBV5-4
j_gene: TRBJ2-5
d_gene: TRBD1

CDR3aa: CASTLTGGINSPLHF
CDR3nt: TGTGCCAGTACCCTGACAGGGGGAATAAATTCACCCCTCCACTTT
abundance: once
v_gene: TRBV19
j_gene: TRBJ1-6
d_gene: TRBD1

CDR3aa: CASSFAGFSYEQYF
CDR3nt: TGTGCCAGCAGTTTCGCAGGGTTCTCCTACGAGCAGTACTTC
abundance: NA
v_gene: TRBV27
j_gene: TRBJ2-7
d_gene: NA

CDR3aa: CASSPRQVNTEAFF
CDR3nt: TGTGCCAGCTCACCACGACAAGTGAACACTGAAGCTTTCTTT
abundance: NA
v_gene: TRBV18
j_gene: TRBJ1-1
d_gene: NA

CDR3aa: CAASPGRGDGNTIYF
CDR3nt: TGTGCCGCCTCACCGGGCAGGGGGGACGGAAACACCATATATTTT
abundance: NA
v_gene: TRBV30
j_gene: TRBJ1-3
d_gene: TRBD1